Each of the 22 T cell receptor beta chains below was sequenced from the same sample in a study of human T cells and chemical hapten exposure. TCRdb redid the calling of the RACE reads with MiXCR, one entry per CDR3 protein. Altogether fewer than 85,000 distinct CDR3 sequences are present, around 9.4% being singletons, with the ten largest covering around 1.7%. The time point: healthy volunteer bleed at 6 weeks. Unfractionated whole blood served as the source for total RNA extraction. Sequencing was carried out using whole blood. The receptors stem from a female donor in good health. Some clones in this sample may be carry-over from other donors' samples.

This clonotype turned up a few times. The chain recombines TRBV20-1 with TRBJ1-1, with 9 bases aligning to TRBD1. This CDR3 region has 14 residues. Germline loops: CDR1 DFQATT, CDR2 SNEGSKA (reference sequence). CDR3 residues: CRSTGGLMNTEAFF. In DNA form, the CDR3 reads TGCAGGAGTACAGGGGGCCTCATGAACACTGAAGCTTTCTTT.

This clonotype was seen a handful of times. This chain joins TRBV29-1 and TRBJ2-5, with 8 bases matching TRBD1. CDR3 length equals 13 residues. The ends lost 6 bases at V and 5 bases at J; junction bases unmatched: 8. Germline V gene lookup returns CDR1 SQVTM and CDR2 ANQGSEA. The DNA for the CDR3 is TGCAGCGTGAAGGCGACAGGGGTGGAGACCCAGTACTTC. It specifies CSVKATGVETQYF.

This clonotype has at least ten counts. The rearrangement links TRBV7-2 to TRBJ2-5; D is undetermined. Germline CDR1 and CDR2: SGHTA and FQGNSA. The CDR3 covers 11 residues. V lost 5 bases and J lost 1, with 2 bases in between. The CDR3 region has the DNA TGTGCCAGCAGCCCCCAAGAGACCCAGTACTTC. Protein product: CASSPQETQYF.

This clonotype has only a few counts. V and J are TRBV29-1 and TRBJ2-1; D gene uncertain. Trimming took off 0 bases at V and 9 bases at J, with 12 bases between the two ends. Germline values: CDR1 SQVTM, CDR2 ANQGSEA. The CDR3 runs to 13 residues. As DNA, the CDR3 is TGCAGCGTTGAAGAGCAGGCCACGGGTGAGCAGTTCTTC. Its translation: CSVEEQATGEQFF.

This clonotype was recorded many times. The chain is built from TRBV20-1 and TRBJ1-2; perhaps TRBD1 as D (5 bases). Germline CDR1 and CDR2: DFQATT and SNEGSKA (reference sequence). Trimming removed 0 bases from V and 3 bases from J, with 11 bases in between. This CDR3 is 14 amino acids long. In nucleotides, the CDR3 is TGCAGTGCTAGAGATTCGGACACTCACTATGGCTACACCTTC. This translates into CSARDSDTHYGYTF.

In its sample, this clonotype was seen many times. The chain is built from TRBV11-2 and TRBJ2-7; D gene uncertain. Between the trimmed V and J ends, which lost 8 bases and 2 bases, there was a span of 13 bases. Looked up from germline, CDR1 is SGHAT and CDR2 is FQNNGV. The CDR3 loop spans 13 amino acids. CDR3 region: CASRTLGTYEQYF. Written as DNA, the CDR3 is TGTGCCAGCCGGACCCTTGGGACCTACGAGCAGTACTTC.

The table lists this clonotype with a few counts. V is TRBV6-5 and J is TRBJ1-6; D ambiguous. V was shortened by 8 bases and J by 10 bases, with 21 bases between the two germline ends. This CDR3 comprises 15 residues. Per the germline V gene, CDR1 is MNHEY and CDR2 is SVGAGI. CDR3 nucleotides: TGTGCCAGCCGCCCTTCCGGGGAAGGAGGATCACCCCTCCACTTT. Its protein product is CASRPSGEGGSPLHF.

Worth noting for this clonotype: One end of the junction varies from germline; a read error may be responsible. The chain carries TRBV27 and TRBJ1-2; 7 nucleotides agree with TRBD1. CDR3 size: 12 residues. Germline V lookup: CDR1 MNHEY, CDR2 SMNVEV (reference sequence). The CDR3 DNA reads TGTGCCAGCAGTCCCGGACAGGCAAAATTCGCCTTC. Its protein product is CASSPGQAKFAF.

This clonotype was counted a few times. The chain uses TRBV4-2 and TRBJ1-2; D is undetermined. CDR3 size: 15 residues. V was shortened by 0 bases and J by 4 bases, with 12 bases between the two germline ends. Germline V lookup: CDR1 LGHNA, CDR2 YNFKEQ. The CDR3 sequence is CASSQDTQLSYGYTF. CDR3 coding DNA: TGTGCCAGCAGCCAAGATACCCAGCTAAGCTATGGCTACACCTTC.

The sample holds a few counts of this clonotype. The chain recombines TRBV9 with TRBJ2-3, with D perhaps TRBD2 (6 bases). V lost 0 bases and J 4 bases, leaving 15 bases between the germline ends. The CDR3 contains 16 residues. The germline CDR1 and CDR2 sequences are SGDLS and YYNGEE. CDR3 sequence reads: CASSVGRASEADTQYF. For the CDR3, the DNA is TGTGCCAGCAGCGTAGGGCGTGCTAGCGAGGCAGATACGCAGTATTTT.

This chain links TRBV29-1 with TRBJ2-7; D is undetermined. Germline CDR1 and CDR2: SQVTM and ANQGSEA. This CDR3 region has 11 residues. Trimming removed 4 bases at V and 7 bases at J, with 11 bases between. This CDR3 is CSVGASWEQYF. Written as DNA, the CDR3 is TGCAGCGTTGGCGCCTCCTGGGAGCAGTACTTC.

The sample holds a few counts of this clonotype. The chain joins TRBV20-1 to TRBJ2-3; 7 bases align to TRBD1. Germline lookup yields CDR1 DFQATT and CDR2 SNEGSKA (reference sequence). V shed 6 bases, J shed 3 bases, and the junction held 15 bases outside the gene matches. The CDR3 consists of 16 residues. This CDR3 is CSATVRQGRLTDTQYF. CDR3 in DNA: TGCAGTGCCACTGTTAGACAGGGTAGGCTGACAGATACGCAGTATTTT.

The genes are TRBV25-1 and TRBJ2-1, with D possibly matching TRBD1 (6 bases). The CDR3 sequence is 12 residues long. The V end was cut by 6 bases, the J end by 6 bases, with 9 bases between. CDR1 and CDR2 (germline): MGHDK, SYGVNS. In nucleotides, the CDR3 is TGTGCCAGCAGAGCGGACAGCAATGAGCAGTTCTTC. Encoded protein: CASRADSNEQFF.

A word on this clonotype: This may come from a read error, since a much larger clone is one base off. This CDR3 is missing its conserved last phenylalanine or tryptophan, likely due to a read error. The chain employs TRBV6-2 or TRBV6-3 and TRBJ1-5, with no clear D. Trimming stripped 2 bases from V and 1 base from J, with 3 bases between. The CDR3 runs 13 residues. The germline CDR1 and CDR2 sequences are MNHEY and SVGEGT. CDR3 region: CASSYGSNQPQHI. CDR3 DNA: TGTGCCAGCAGTTACGGCAGCAATCAGCCCCAGCATATT.

The chain is built from TRBV7-8 and TRBJ1-1; weak D call: TRBD1 (6 bases). Trimming pared 5 bases from V and 0 bases from J, leaving 16 bases between. CDR1 and CDR2 (germline): SGHVS, FQNEAQ. The CDR3 covers 16 residues. CDR3 coding DNA: TGTGCCAGCAGCCTCGACAGGATGCCCATGAACACTGAAGCTTTCTTT. This codes for CASSLDRMPMNTEAFF.

As to this clonotype: At one end the junction does not follow the germline gene, possibly because of a read error. V usage is TRBV5-5 and J usage is TRBJ2-1, with TRBD1 matching 10 bases. Germline loops: CDR1 SGHKS, CDR2 YYEKEE (reference sequence). CDR3 size: 16 residues. The CDR3 DNA reads as TGTGTCAGCAGCCTACGAGGACAGGGGGCCTACAATGAGCAGTTCTTC. This codes for CVSSLRGQGAYNEQFF. Drawing the rest from reference TRBV5-5 and TRBJ2-1, the complete variable domain is DAGVTQSPTHLIKTRGQQVTLRCSPISGHKSVSWYQQVLGQGPQFIFQYYEKEERGRGNFPDRFSARQFPNYSSELNVNALLLGDSALYLCVSSLRGQGAYNEQFFGPGTRLTVL.

This clonotype appeared a few times. This chain joins TRBV5-4 and TRBJ1-1; D perhaps matches TRBD1 (6 bases). CDR1 is SGHNT and CDR2 is YYREEE in the germline V gene (reference sequence). The CDR3 is 14 residues long. The germline V and J ends were trimmed by 0 bases and 5 bases, with 11 bases remaining between them. The CDR3 protein is CASSLEGGTTEAFF. DNA for the CDR3: TGTGCCAGCAGCTTGGAAGGGGGAACGACTGAAGCTTTCTTT. The variable domain in full, completed from reference TRBV5-4 and TRBJ1-1, reads ETGVTQSPTHLIKTRGQQVTLRCSSQSGHNTVSWYQQALGQGPQFIFQYYREEENGRGNFPPRFSGLQFPNYSSELNVNALELDDSALYLCASSLEGGTTEAFFGQGTRLTVV.

CDR3 sequence: CATQKQGFGTGELFF. As DNA, the CDR3 is TGTGCCACCCAAAAACAGGGGTTTGGAACCGGGGAGCTGTTTTTT. The chain is built from TRBV5-4 and TRBJ2-2; TRBD1 matches 7 bases. The CDR3 length is 15 residues. The germline V gene encodes CDR1 SGHNT and CDR2 YYREEE (reference sequence). With V trimmed by 9 bases and J by 5 bases, 13 bases remained unmatched.

This clonotype was recorded many times. This sequence joins TRBV4-1 and TRBJ2-7; D is unclear. The CDR3 runs 14 residues. Between the trimmed V and J ends, which lost 1 base and 6 bases, there was a span of 13 bases. Germline CDR1 reads MGHRA; CDR2 reads YSYEKL. The CDR3 nucleotides are TGCGCCAGCAGCCAAGGTGCGACATCGGGCGAGCAGTACTTC. Translated, it gives CASSQGATSGEQYF.

This chain links TRBV12-3 or TRBV12-4 with TRBJ1-2; D may be TRBD1 (5 bases). The CDR3 loop spans 17 amino acids. V was cut by 6 bases and J by 2 bases, with 22 bases left in between. In DNA form, the CDR3 reads TGTGCCAGCAGATTACCCCCTGGGGACCCCAGAAACTATGGCTACACCTTC. It encodes CASRLPPGDPRNYGYTF.

The genes are TRBV4-3 and TRBJ1-1, with 8 bases identical to TRBD1. The CDR3 covers 18 residues. V lost 2 bases to trimming and J lost 1 base; unmatched junction nucleotides: 12. The germline CDR1 and CDR2 sequences are LGHNA and YSLEER. CDR3 sequence reads: CASSQNRHQGAANTEAFF. For the CDR3, the DNA is TGCGCCAGCAGCCAAAATCGTCATCAGGGGGCTGCGAACACTGAAGCTTTCTTT.

The chain carries TRBV19 and TRBJ2-3; D uncertain. V gave up 0 bases and J gave up 2 bases, with 18 bases separating them. The V gene's germline CDR1 is LNHDA and CDR2 SQIVND (reference sequence). This CDR3 has 18 amino acids. The CDR3 sequence is CASSIEGVSRIPTDTQYF. CDR3 DNA: TGTGCCAGTAGTATAGAAGGCGTCAGCCGAATCCCCACAGATACGCAGTATTTT.